Detailed here is one T cell receptor (beta chain). Its antigen is as yet unknown. A second PCR, run for about 6 to 11 cycles, used a sample-barcoded 5' primer plus a J-beta primer mix. The study obtained at least 3 million CDR3-containing paired-end reads from every sample. TCRdb re-called the 5' RACE reads through MiXCR, storing one row per CDR3 protein. The sample consists of roughly 800,000 distinct CDR3 sequences, roughly 60% of them appearing once. V was cut by 0 bases and J by 6 bases, with 35 bases left in between. This CDR3 spans 23 amino acids. CDR1 LGHNA and CDR2 YSLEER come from the germline V gene. The record originates from a study of blood T cells in healthy people across ages. Findings of the study overall: Researchers report that TCR beta diversity correlated strongly with naive T cell percentage. Unknown CMV status may confound age-related changes in expanded clones.

With each sample, at least 5 micrograms of total RNA were extracted. This chain connects TRBV4-3 to TRBJ2-2; D is possibly TRBD1 or TRBD2 (8 bases each). Sequences were obtained from blood. This TCR was recovered from a man aged 25 to 40 in good health. The CDR3 sequence is CASSQEVAGGRPSGFPLPGELFF. DNA for the CDR3: TGCGCCAGCAGCCAAGAGGTTGCAGGGGGCCGACCTAGCGGGTTCCCCCTCCCCGGGGAGCTGTTTTTT.